What follows describes a single T cell receptor beta chain. This clone was seen once. What this receptor recognizes is not known. One base away there is no much larger clone; base qualities are not given. This sample is part of a study of shared clonotypes between healthy human individuals (dated by TCRdb to 2018 to 2021). Study-level background: The cohort included a few men and a couple of women between 18 and 49 years of age. To estimate repertoire size and how much clonotypes are shared between individuals, the study performed deep sequencing of blood TCR repertoires from five healthy adults. Per donor, three plates each were used for CD4 naive and CD4 memory, two for CD8 naive, and one for CD8 memory. Libraries were prepared and TCR repertoires were sequenced by different laboratories using diverse techniques, in order to increase sequencing depth and limit assay-specific biases. Per donor, leukapheresis produced somewhere between about 0.94 and 8.9 billion PBMCs.

Healthy HIV-negative adults with no recently reported acute infections or vaccinations were included as donors. Every donor was a Caucasian adult residing in Nashville, Tennessee, USA. CD4+ T cells were enriched by magnetic negative selection; naive cells were then positively selected on CD45RA, and the negative fraction formed the memory subset. After blood collection by leukapheresis, PBMCs were isolated using Ficoll-Histopaque density gradient centrifugation and then cryopreserved in the vapor phase of liquid nitrogen. Purity and quantity of every magnetically sorted T cell population were checked by analytical flow cytometry. Genomic DNA was isolated from each sorted fraction and quantified by UV absorbance on a Nanodrop 2000c. TCR CDR3 regions were amplified from genomic DNA by multiplex PCR using the deep immunoSEQ assay. Extracted genomic DNA from each cell subset was distributed evenly across all wells of several immunoSEQ 96-well plates, and each plate was treated as a replicate. For sorted subsets, each replicate PCR was loaded with approximately 190 ng genomic DNA, equivalent to some 27,000 T cell genomes. The purified libraries were quantified using a Qubit 3.0 fluorometer, sized with a Bioanalyzer 2100, and then quantified again using the KAPA Library Quantification kit. A separate single-read 150-cycle Illumina NextSeq 550 flow cell was used to sequence each immunoSEQ 96-well plate. As for how the authors treated the data: Because only junctional sequences without quality scores were contained in the immunoSEQ output, filtering matching that applied to full-length reads could not be performed. Sequences were annotated with PyIR, a Python wrapper for IgBLAST v1.9, and V/J genes and CDR3 were assigned using IMGT germline references. Reads were filtered out if the reads had weak V/J assignments (E-value above 1e-6), no CDR3, stop codons, out-of-frame junctions, or ambiguous translated residues. V3J clonotypes were defined by identical inferred V gene, J gene, and CDR3 amino acid sequence. To compute the percentage overlap between repertoires, the number of shared unique clonotypes was divided by the size of the smaller repertoire. Three approaches were used to assess repertoire richness: RTK rarefaction, the Chao1 estimator, and Recon v2.1 estimates of unobserved clonotypes. OLGA was used to compute generation probabilities for all TCRbeta clonotypes that the gDNA method yielded from four donors. Sourced from immuneACCESS, this table was stored by TCRdb with only in-frame sequences that have V and J called. A share of the clones is absent; for the studies checked, an unresolved V gene accounts for under half, and the remainder has no known explanation. That table furnishes V, J and clone size, whereas the DNA furnished D and trimming. The sample has approximately 1,500,000 clones on record, about 98% of them singletons. The ten biggest clones cover around 0.47% of the sample.

What the study reported, not specific to this receptor: Because the study included a small number of donors, the genetic and exposure-history diversity represented was limited. Pairwise subsampling led to the expectation that sequencing depth would affect the degree of clonotype sharing among donors. Sampling was restricted to blood, and TCR repertoires in tissues likely differ from the TCR repertoires found in blood. Compared with non-shared clonotypes, the clonotypes found in all four sorted-subset donors had higher generation probabilities. Approximately 5% of naive CD4, more than 3% of naive CD8, 2% to 2.5% of memory CD4, and around 0.4% of memory CD8 clonotypes were shared across a few donors. Even with the large sequencing depth, rarefaction of the sorted-subset datasets indicated that sequencing was incomplete. Larger estimated clonotype richness was generally found for naive subsets than for memory subsets.

From the cysteine through the phenylalanine, the CDR3 covers 17 amino acids. Kept here is only the CDR3 DNA, which spans 51 bases and is read in frame from base 1. From a lookup of the germline V gene, CDR1 and CDR2 are MDHEN and SYDVKM. V and J are truncated by 3 bases and 0 bases respectively, leaving an intervening sequence of 14 bases. The TCR comes from a man under 40 in good health. The sequence is built from TRBV28 and TRBJ2-2; the D gene is possibly TRBD1 or TRBD2, with 5 bases matching each. Sequenced input: naive CD4+ T cells sorted from blood. The cell subset or site tag for this specimen amounts to: CD45RA+ positively selected. The nucleotides read TGTGCCAGCAGTTTCTTTAGAGGGGCCGCGAACACCGGGGAGCTGTTTTTT. The encoded protein is CASSFFRGAANTGELFF. Joined to the reference TRBV28 and TRBJ2-2 proteins, this CDR3 gives the full variable domain: DVKVTQSSRYLVKRTGEKVFLECVQDMDHENMFWYRQDPGLGLRLIYFSYDVKMKEKGDIPEGYSVSREKKERFSLILESASTNQTSMYLCASSFFRGAANTGELFFGEGSRLTVL.